The source of this TCR beta chain is a study of cytomegalovirus exposure and HLA in healthy donors. General study results and limits: Highest at DRB1 and lowest at HLA-C, TCR association rates differed among HLA loci in a later analysis. Researchers reported in a later analysis that common viral pathogens appeared linked to several top clusters.

PCR employed 60 Vbeta and 13 Jbeta primers. Sequencing was performed with immunoSEQ multiplex PCR; in TCRdb, only in-frame clones are kept and a portion is missing. The sample shows approximately 140,000 clones, roughly 79% of them seen only once. Between the trimmed V and J ends, which lost 5 bases and 6 bases, there was a span of 15 bases. The CDR3 is 14 residues long. Germline CDR1 and CDR2: MGHDK and SYGVNS. This clone was found a few times. Antigen specificity is unknown. Sample: PBMCs. This TCR was recovered from a boy younger than 10 in good health and CMV-seronegative. The V and J genes are TRBV25-1 and TRBJ2-3; a weak D match, TRBD2 (6 bases). The DNA of the CDR3 is TGTGCCAGCAGTTATGGCGGGATTAAGGATACGCAGTATTTT. The encoded protein is CASSYGGIKDTQYF.